Listed here are 7 T cell receptor beta chains from one sample, sequenced in a study of blood T cell repertoires in COVID-19 (TCRdb year 2020). Library preparation employed the immunoSEQ multiplex PCR assay. This is the immuneACCESS table as TCRdb keeps it, with only in-frame sequences that have V and J called. A part of the clones is gone; compared with another copy, unresolved V genes explain less than half, and the rest is unexplained. In this sample the table shows about 310,000 clones, nearly 90% of which occur a single time. Jointly, the top ten make up more than 9% of the sample. Sample: PBMCs or T cells enriched from blood (not recorded which). All receptors come from a woman in her twenties or thirties who had recovered from COVID-19.

The rearrangement joins TRBV7-9 to TRBJ1-2; tentatively, D is TRBD1 (5 bases). Germline V gene lookup returns CDR1 SEHNR and CDR2 FQNEAQ (reference sequence). The CDR3 is 17 residues long. Deletions cut 2 bases from V and 0 bases from J, with 16 bases between. The CDR3, as DNA: TGTGCCAGCAGCTTAAGGTTCGACAGAAATACTAACTATGGCTACACCTTC. Translated: CASSLRFDRNTNYGYTF.

The chain has TRBV7-9 and TRBJ1-2, with 7 nucleotides matching TRBD1. This CDR3 contains 14 residues. The J segment lost 2 bases and the V segment lost 2 bases, leaving 2 bases of the junction unmatched. From germline, CDR1 is SEHNR and CDR2 FQNEAQ (reference sequence). CDR3 sequence: CASSLMGQNYGYTF. The DNA for the CDR3 is TGTGCCAGCAGCTTAATGGGACAGAACTATGGCTACACCTTC. The whole variable domain, filled in from reference TRBV7-9 and TRBJ1-2, reads DTGVSQNPRHKITKRGQNVTFRCDPISEHNRLYWYRQTLGQGPEFLTYFQNEAQLEKSRLLSDRFSAERPKGSFSTLEIQRTEQGDSAMYLCASSLMGQNYGYTFGSGTRLTVV.

With respect to this clone: At one end, the junction sequence differs from germline, possibly due to a read error. The chain carries TRBV6-5 and TRBJ1-1; TRBD1 agrees at 9 bases. The germline CDR1 and CDR2 sequences are MNHEY and SVGAGI. The CDR3 is 14 residues long. The CDR3 region has the DNA TGTGCCAGCACTTACCGCACAGGGGGCTCTGAAGCTTTCTTT. As protein: CASTYRTGGSEAFF.

This chain links TRBV19 with TRBJ1-5; D ambiguous. Trimming shortened V by 2 bases and J by 2 bases, and 10 bases separated the two germline ends. CDR1 and CDR2 (germline): LNHDA, SQIVND (reference sequence). The CDR3 contains 15 residues. This CDR3 reads CASSIRVLGNQPQHF. CDR3 in DNA: TGTGCCAGTAGTATACGGGTTCTGGGCAATCAGCCCCAGCATTTT.

This chain links TRBV5-4 with TRBJ2-7; 9 positions match TRBD1. CDR3 length equals 15 residues. Germline CDR1 reads SGHNT; CDR2 reads YYREEE (reference sequence). After removal of 4 bases from V and 6 bases from J, the junction contained 11 bases not matched to a gene. The CDR3 loop is CASSRTGTGNSEQYF. The CDR3 DNA sequence: TGTGCCAGCAGCCGGACGGGGACAGGGAATTCCGAGCAGTACTTC.

The genes are TRBV4-1 and TRBJ1-4; D call uncertain. Germline V gives CDR1 MGHRA, CDR2 YSYEKL. V was cut by 4 bases and J by 6 bases, with 6 bases left in between. This CDR3 has 12 amino acids. The DNA for the CDR3 is TGCGCCAGCAGCCTAGACGATGAAAAACTGTTTTTT. This gives the protein CASSLDDEKLFF.

V usage is TRBV4-1 and J usage is TRBJ2-1; the match to TRBD2 covers 7 bases. This CDR3 is built from 18 residues. Germline assignment: CDR1 MGHRA and CDR2 YSYEKL. J gave up 6 bases and V 0 bases, and 14 bases lay outside the gene matches. The DNA of the CDR3 is TGCGCCAGCAGCCAAGATGCCATGGGGCGGGAGAACGGCAATGAGCAGTTCTTC. This encodes CASSQDAMGRENGNEQFF.